Following are 30 T cell receptor beta chains from one sample sequenced in a study of T cell clonality in common variable immunodeficiency. Points from the study as a whole: In common variable immunodeficiency, TCR beta chains reportedly carried fewer deletions and N-nucleotide insertions.

Produced via immunoSEQ multiplex PCR; TCRdb's table is partial and in-frame only. The table lists 25,000 to 35,000 clones, no singletons, with 3.2% in the top ten. These receptors' targets are unknown. Sequenced sample: peripheral blood mononuclear cells. The receptors stem from a human donor with common variable immunodeficiency.

This clone was seen repeatedly, ten times or more. The read is 3 residues too short to cover the CDR3 end, so that end is filled in from the germline J gene. This chain links TRBV5-1 with TRBJ2-3; no definite D call. Germline CDR1 and CDR2: SGHRS and YFSETQ. Trimming cost V 4 bases and J 0 bases, with 6 bases left between them. CDR3 size: 13 residues. CDR3 DNA (partial): TGCGCCAGCAGCACAGACAGCACAGATACG. Its protein product is CASSTDSTDT. Given in full, the CDR3 is CASSTDSTDTQYF.

This clone was picked up many times. The read comes to an end 3 residues before the CDR3 does, leaving the germline J gene to fill in the end. The gene calls are TRBV6-1 and TRBJ2-7; TRBD2 agrees at 14 bases. The V and J ends lost 3 bases and 3 bases, in that order; junction bases with no gene match: 4. The CDR3 is made up of 16 amino acids. CDR1 MNHNS and CDR2 SASEGT come from the germline V gene. CDR3 bases read: TGTGCCAGCAGTGAGGGACTAGCGGGAGCCGTCTACGAG. Protein product: CASSEGLAGAVYE. The whole CDR3 protein is CASSEGLAGAVYEQYF.

This clone came up many times. From the germline J gene comes the end of the CDR3, since the read stops 3 residues before it. J is TRBJ2-3 and V is TRBV30; D perhaps matches TRBD1 (5 bases). V lost 0 bases and J 2 bases, leaving 9 bases between the germline ends. The CDR3 totals 14 residues. Germline values: CDR1 GTSNPN, CDR2 SVGIG (reference sequence). Here the CDR3 reads CAWSVGVTTDTQYF. CDR3 DNA, as far as it was read: TGTGCCTGGAGTGTAGGGGTCACCACAGATACG.

The sample holds many counts of this clone. The read finishes 3 residues shy of the CDR3 end, and the germline J gene is used to complete it. The gene calls are TRBV7-2 and TRBJ1-4; 11 nucleotides align to TRBD1. The length of the CDR3 is 14 residues. In germline, CDR1 is SGHTA, CDR2 FQGNSA. V gave up 5 bases and J gave up 8 bases; unmatched junction bases: 4. CDR3 loop: CASSGQGAGEKLFF. The CDR3 bases that were read are TGTGCCAGCAGCGGACAGGGGGCGGGGGAAAAA.

About this clone: Read sequence stops 3 residues before the CDR3 end, and the germline J gene provides the missing end. The V gene is TRBV5-1, the J gene TRBJ1-6, with 7 bases matching TRBD1. CDR1 and CDR2 from the germline V gene are SGHRS and YFSETQ. With V trimmed by 7 bases and J by 8 bases, 9 bases remained unmatched. CDR3 length: 14 amino acids. The CDR3 DNA, read in part, is TGCGCCAGCCGCACAGGGGCTACGGATTCACCC. Translated: CASRTGATDSP. The whole CDR3 protein is CASRTGATDSPLHF.

This clone showed up many times. The sequence runs out 3 residues before the end of the CDR3; the remainder is reconstructed from the germline J gene. The chain carries TRBV10-1 and TRBJ2-3; the D is unclear. Germline V gene lookup returns CDR1 WNHNN and CDR2 SYGVQD (reference sequence). There are 14 residues in the CDR3. V was cut by 4 bases and J by 6 bases, with 14 bases left in between. The CDR3 reads CASSVSLATDTQYF. The sequenced CDR3 bases are TGCGCCAGCAGTGTATCTTTGGCAACCGATACG.

This clone has ten or more counts. The read stops 3 residues short of the end of the CDR3; the missing end is completed from the germline J gene. This chain links TRBV14 with TRBJ1-5; weak D call: TRBD1 (6 bases). Germline V CDR1 and CDR2: SGHDN, FVKESK. V was clipped by 5 bases and J by 1 base, with 9 bases between them. The CDR3 runs 14 residues. The covered CDR3 bases are TGTGCCAGCAGCTCGGGACAAAGCAATCAGCCC. It translates to CASSSGQSNQP. The full CDR3 is CASSSGQSNQPQHF. The full variable domain, with the rest looked up from reference TRBV14 and TRBJ1-5, is EAGVTQFPSHSVIEKGQTVTLRCDPISGHDNLYWYRRVMGKEIKFLLHFVKESKQDESGMPNNRFLAERTGGTYSTLKVQPAELEDSGVYFCASSSGQSNQPQHFGDGTRLSIL.

This clone was seen more than once but under ten times. Partial CDR3 DNA: TGTGCCAGCAGTTACTCGATGGGGGCCTCTGGGGCCAACGTC. This gives the protein CASSYSMGASGANV. In full, the CDR3 is CASSYSMGASGANVLTF. V and J are TRBV6-2 or TRBV6-3 and TRBJ2-6; tentatively, D is TRBD1 (6 bases). The observed sequence ends 3 residues before the CDR3 terminus, with the missing tail filled in from the germline J gene. The V gene lost 0 bases and the J gene lost 0 bases, with 9 bases spanning the gap. Germline V lookup: CDR1 MNHEY, CDR2 SVGEGT. This CDR3 comprises 17 residues.

This clone occurred many times. The read ends 3 residues before the CDR3 terminus; that terminus is restored from the germline J gene. The same CDR3 can be traced to other DNA sequences in this sample. The chain employs TRBV6-2 or TRBV6-3 and TRBJ1-1, with D tentatively TRBD1 (6 bases). V was trimmed by 0 bases and J by 6 bases, leaving 20 bases between them. Germline V CDR1 and CDR2: MNHEY, SVGEGT. CDR3 size: 17 residues. The CDR3 spells CASSYSYRPQGTPEAFF. The covered CDR3 bases are TGTGCCAGCAGTTACTCTTATAGACCACAGGGTACGCCTGAA.

In this sample, this clone turned up many times. The sequence runs out 3 residues before the end of the CDR3; the remainder is reconstructed from the germline J gene. The genes are TRBV27 and TRBJ2-1; TRBD2 matches at 13 bases. The CDR3 sequence is 19 residues long. J gave up 8 bases and V 1 base, and 14 bases lay outside the gene matches. From germline, CDR1 is MNHEY and CDR2 SMNVEV (reference sequence). The CDR3 bases that were read are TGTGCCAGCAGTTTATATAGTAGTTCACTAGCGGGAGGGTCCTATGAG. Translating gives CASSLYSSSLAGGSYE. In full, the CDR3 reads CASSLYSSSLAGGSYEQFF.

This clone was found many times. The CDR3 extends 3 residues past the end of the read, so its final part is completed from the germline J gene. V and J are TRBV7-2 and TRBJ1-3; unclear D gene. CDR1 is SGHTA and CDR2 is FQGNSA in the germline V gene. V lost 4 bases, J lost 8 bases, and 9 bases lay in between. The CDR3 spans 12 residues. CDR3 sequence reads: CASSSLGYTIYF. The sequenced part of the CDR3 DNA is TGTGCCAGCAGCTCCCTCGGGTACACC.

Worth noting for this clone: Coverage ceases 3 residues before the CDR3 finishes, and the germline J gene fills in the end. The chain is built from TRBV19 and TRBJ2-3; D not certain. The germline gives CDR1 LNHDA, CDR2 SQIVND (reference sequence). The CDR3 consists of 14 residues. V shed 3 bases and J shed 2 bases, with 9 bases lying between them. CDR3 amino acids: CASSISVTTDTQYF. Incomplete CDR3 DNA: TGTGCCAGTAGTATCAGCGTTACCACAGATACG. The full variable domain, with the rest looked up from reference TRBV19 and TRBJ2-3, is DGGITQSPKYLFRKEGQNVTLSCEQNLNHDAMYWYRQDPGQGLRLIYYSQIVNDFQKGDIAEGYSVSREKKESFPLTVTSAQKNPTAFYLCASSISVTTDTQYFGPGTRLTVL.

For this clone: The CDR3 end lies 3 residues beyond the end of the read and is filled in from the germline J gene. V and J are TRBV2 and TRBJ2-5; 12 bases are shared with TRBD2. Looked up from germline, CDR1 is SNHLY and CDR2 is FYNNEI. The CDR3 runs to 15 residues. Trimming at V came to 6 bases and at J to 3 bases, leaving 5 bases not matched to a gene. CDR3 region: CASSGGLAGKETQYF. The sequenced part of the CDR3 DNA is TGTGCCAGCAGCGGAGGACTAGCGGGAAAAGAGACC.

As concerns this clone: Read sequence stops 3 residues before the CDR3 end, and the germline J gene provides the missing end. The V gene is TRBV5-6, the J gene TRBJ1-1; 7 nucleotides align to TRBD1. CDR1 and CDR2 (germline): SGHDT, YYEEEE. Trimming removed 4 bases from V and 1 base from J; junction bases left unmatched: 4. This CDR3 is 14 amino acids long. CDR3 bases read: TGTGCCAGCAGCCCAGGGACAGCGAACACTGAA. Translating gives CASSPGTANTE. In full, the CDR3 is CASSPGTANTEAFF.

This clone has ten or more counts. The missing CDR3 end, 3 residues past where the read stops, is filled in from the germline J gene. The chain links TRBV19 to TRBJ2-1; no clear D. Germline V CDR1 and CDR2: LNHDA, SQIVND (reference sequence). V gave up 10 bases and J gave up 3 bases, with 13 bases separating them. CDR3 length: 13 residues. CDR3 protein: CATRPTVYNEQFF. The DNA read from the CDR3 is TGTGCCACCAGGCCGACGGTCTACAATGAG.

This clone was observed at least ten times. The read halts 3 residues ahead of the CDR3 end, with the missing end drawn from the germline J gene. The genes are TRBV12-3 or TRBV12-4 and TRBJ1-4, with 11 bases matching TRBD1. The ends lost 6 bases at V and 7 bases at J; junction bases unmatched: 13. This CDR3 comprises 17 residues. The CDR3 protein is CASRSGTGGRRSEKLFF. The covered CDR3 bases are TGTGCCAGCAGGTCCGGGACAGGGGGTCGACGTAGTGAAAAA.

Ten or more counts support this clone. CDR3 loop: CASSPRFRLAGAYNEQFF. Partial CDR3 DNA: TGTGCCAGCTCACCACGGTTCCGGCTAGCGGGGGCTTACAATGAG. The V call is TRBV18, the J call TRBJ2-1; 10 nucleotides match TRBD2. The read stops 3 residues short of the end of the CDR3; the missing end is completed from the germline J gene. V trimming: 1 base; J trimming: 4 bases; junction bases outside the gene matches: 10. The CDR3 has 18 residues. Germline values: CDR1 KGHSH, CDR2 LQKENI.

This clone has only a few counts. The read halts 3 residues ahead of the CDR3 end, with the missing end drawn from the germline J gene. The gene calls are TRBV7-6 and TRBJ2-7, with D possibly being TRBD2 (6 bases). Per germline, CDR1 SGHVS and CDR2 FNYEAQ. The CDR3 covers 15 residues. Trimming cost V 5 bases and J 6 bases, with 20 bases left between them. This CDR3 reads CASSPGGPNPREQYF. The DNA read from the CDR3 is TGTGCCAGCAGCCCCGGGGGTCCCAACCCTCGCGAG.

In its sample, this clone was seen many times. Read sequence stops 3 residues before the CDR3 end, and the germline J gene provides the missing end. The rearrangement links TRBV6-1 to TRBJ2-3, with D unclear. The length of the CDR3 is 13 residues. Germline V gene data show CDR1 as MNHNS and CDR2 as SASEGT. The V end was cut by 0 bases, the J end by 6 bases, with 7 bases between. The CDR3 DNA, read in part, is TGTGCCAGCAGTGAAGCGCGTCTGGATACG. Amino acids: CASSEARLDT. The whole CDR3 protein reads CASSEARLDTQYF.

In this sample, this clone turned up many times. The read gets to within 3 residues of the CDR3 end, and the germline J gene fills in the rest. The V gene is TRBV18, the J gene TRBJ1-5; 12 bases map to TRBD1. V lost 2 bases and J lost 6; bases outside the gene matches: 2. There are 15 residues in the CDR3. Germline CDR1 is KGHSH and CDR2 is LQKENI. CDR3 residues: CASSPGTGGIQPQHF. The part of the CDR3 DNA that was read is TGTGCCAGCTCACCAGGGACAGGGGGCATTCAGCCC.

This clone showed up many times. Sequencing ends 3 residues short of the CDR3 end; the germline J gene provides the rest. J is TRBJ1-6 and V is TRBV5-1; D is unresolved. CDR3 length: 16 residues. With 0 bases removed from V and 0 bases from J, the gap between germline ends came to 7 bases. Germline V gene data show CDR1 as SGHRS and CDR2 as YFSETQ. The sequenced part of the CDR3 DNA is TGCGCCAGCAGCTTGGGTGGCAGCTCCTATAATTCACCC. It specifies CASSLGGSSYNSP. The complete CDR3 reads CASSLGGSSYNSPLHF.

This clone was counted at least ten times. The missing CDR3 end, 3 residues past where the read stops, is filled in from the germline J gene. V and J are TRBV30 and TRBJ1-1; a weak D match, TRBD1 (5 bases). The germline V and J ends were trimmed by 0 bases and 5 bases, with 19 bases remaining between them. CDR3 length: 16 residues. The V gene's germline CDR1 is GTSNPN and CDR2 SVGIG (reference sequence). The CDR3 loop reads CAWSVPPSRGRTEAFF. The covered CDR3 bases are TGTGCCTGGAGTGTACCGCCGAGCCGGGGGAGGACTGAA.

This clone was seen a few times. The read comes to an end 3 residues before the CDR3 does, leaving the germline J gene to fill in the end. The chain uses TRBV7-9 and TRBJ2-7; a weak D match, TRBD1 (7 bases). Germline V gene lookup returns CDR1 SEHNR and CDR2 FQNEAQ (reference sequence). V lost 1 base, J lost 4 bases, and 11 bases lay in between. This CDR3 comprises 14 residues. CDR3 DNA (partial): TGTGCCAGCAGCTTAGAGGCAGGGGGGTACGAG. Amino acids: CASSLEAGGYE. In full, the CDR3 is CASSLEAGGYEQYF.

In this sample, this clone turned up many times. The CDR3 end lies 3 residues beyond the end of the read and is filled in from the germline J gene. J is TRBJ1-5 and V is TRBV19; D is unresolved. The CDR3 runs to 15 residues. Germline V CDR1 and CDR2: LNHDA, SQIVND (reference sequence). The germline V and J ends were trimmed by 1 base and 3 bases, with 10 bases remaining between them. The CDR3: CASSIVQPDNQPQHF. The sequenced part of the CDR3 DNA is TGTGCCAGTAGTATAGTACAGCCAGACAATCAGCCC. The complete variable domain, with remaining parts taken from reference TRBV19 and TRBJ1-5, reads DGGITQSPKYLFRKEGQNVTLSCEQNLNHDAMYWYRQDPGQGLRLIYYSQIVNDFQKGDIAEGYSVSREKKESFPLTVTSAQKNPTAFYLCASSIVQPDNQPQHFGDGTRLSIL.

About this clone itself: Read data end 3 residues before the CDR3 end; the end is taken from the germline J gene. V is TRBV2 and J is TRBJ2-1; 9 positions agree with TRBD2. This CDR3 is built from 16 residues. Germline trimming cut 4 bases from V and 9 bases from J; bases unmatched to any gene: 13. Germline loops: CDR1 SNHLY, CDR2 FYNNEI. The DNA read from the CDR3 is TGTGCCAGCAGTGGACACCCCGGGACTAGCCCAATTGAG. It specifies CASSGHPGTSPIE. The entire CDR3 reads CASSGHPGTSPIEQFF. The full variable domain, with the rest looked up from reference TRBV2 and TRBJ2-1, is EPEVTQTPSHQVTQMGQEVILRCVPISNHLYFYWYRQILGQKVEFLVSFYNNEISEKSEIFDDQFSVERPDGSNFTLKIRSTKLEDSAMYFCASSGHPGTSPIEQFFGPGTRLTVL.

Points on this clone: The read halts 3 residues ahead of the CDR3 end, with the missing end drawn from the germline J gene. Other DNA sequences in the sample encode the same CDR3. The chain has TRBV19 and TRBJ1-3, with D maybe TRBD1 (5 bases). The CDR3 contains 18 residues. Looked up from germline, CDR1 is LNHDA and CDR2 is SQIVND (reference sequence). V lost 7 bases and J 4 bases, leaving 26 bases between the germline ends. The sequenced CDR3 bases are TGTGCCAGTACCCCGGAGAGGGCAGGGCACTACTCGGGAAACACC. This sequence encodes CASTPERAGHYSGNT. The full CDR3 protein reads CASTPERAGHYSGNTIYF.

This clone was picked up many times. The CDR3 bases that were read are TGTGCCAGTAGTAGGGGACAGGATAGCAATCAGCCC. Translating it yields CASSRGQDSNQP. From start to end, the CDR3 is CASSRGQDSNQPQHF. V usage is TRBV19 and J usage is TRBJ1-5; TRBD1 matches at 8 bases. Read data end 3 residues before the CDR3 end; the end is taken from the germline J gene. This CDR3 is 15 amino acids long. CDR1 is LNHDA and CDR2 is SQIVND in the germline V gene (reference sequence). V gave up 4 bases and J gave up 0 bases; unmatched junction bases: 2.

Ten or more counts support this clone. Read data end 3 residues before the CDR3 end; the end is taken from the germline J gene. The chain combines TRBV19 with TRBJ2-3; 9 nucleotides align to TRBD1. V was clipped by 8 bases and J by 3 bases; unmatched bases: 6. Germline V gene sequence: CDR1 LNHDA, CDR2 SQIVND (reference sequence). The CDR3 runs to 14 residues. Incomplete CDR3 DNA: TGTGCCAGTGCGGACAGGGGAATTACAGATACG. It translates to CASADRGITDT. The CDR3 in full is CASADRGITDTQYF.

This clone was observed at least ten times. The CDR3 here is CASSLAVAGVGEQFF. The CDR3 DNA, read in part, is TGTGCCAGCAGCTTAGCAGTAGCGGGAGTAGGTGAG. The chain employs TRBV7-8 and TRBJ2-1; 9 bases line up with TRBD2. The read ends 3 residues before the CDR3 terminus; that terminus is restored from the germline J gene. The V segment lost 0 bases and the J segment 9 bases; nucleotides outside the gene matches: 6. The CDR3 sequence is 15 residues long. CDR1 and CDR2 (germline): SGHVS, FQNEAQ.

This clone was detected ten times or more. The CDR3 end is not reached by the read, which stops 3 residues before it; the germline J gene fills it in. This chain joins TRBV29-1 and TRBJ1-1; a possible D gene is TRBD1 (5 bases). The CDR3 is made up of 12 amino acids. V shed 1 base and J shed 7 bases, with 10 bases lying between them. CDR1 is SQVTM and CDR2 is ANQGSEA in the germline V gene. CDR3 DNA, as far as it was read: TGCAGCGTTGAAGGGACATGGGGTGAA. Residues: CSVEGTWGE. The whole CDR3 is CSVEGTWGEAFF.